This T cell receptor beta chain originates from a study of CD8 T cells in ankylosing spondylitis. Study-wide findings and caveats: Past studies reported some motif variants in reactive arthritis synovial fluid and blood. Relatively scarce in peripheral blood, disease-linked clones were CD8+. It was reported that disease-linked clones were significantly enriched in matched ankylosing spondylitis synovial fluid.

CDR3 size: 16 residues. Trimming removed 4 bases from V and 5 bases from J; junction bases left unmatched: 10. Germline values: CDR1 KGHDR, CDR2 SFDVKD. TCRdb fed the 5' RACE reads into MiXCR, producing one record per CDR3 protein. The sample contains 200,000 to 300,000 distinct CDR3 sequences, around 25% of which appear only once. This clonotype was seen a few times. As yet, its antigen is unknown. The sequenced sample was blood, either unsorted or a sorted T cell fraction (not recorded which). The chain couples TRBV24-1 to TRBJ2-5, with 9 bases fitting TRBD2. This sequence originates from a male donor with ankylosing spondylitis or in good health (not recorded which). CDR3 in amino acids: CATSEPRGAGGETQYF. DNA of the CDR3: TGTGCCACCAGTGAGCCCAGGGGCGCGGGAGGGGAGACCCAGTACTTC.